This entry is about one T cell receptor (beta chain). This entry is derived from a study of blood T cell repertoires in COVID-19. At the level of the study: T cells, B-cell-depleted T cells, or PBMCs supplied cDNA or gDNA.

Germline V gene sequence: CDR1 SGDLS, CDR2 YYNGEE. Trimming left V 0 bases short and J 1 base short, with 5 bases between. The CDR3 consists of 14 residues. The method was immunoSEQ multiplex PCR; TCRdb's version includes in-frame clones alone and lacks a portion of them. The sample yields 85,000 to 130,000 clones, approximately 84% seen once. Sequencing used peripheral blood. The clonotype comes from a man in his sixties with acute or convalescent COVID-19. The chain combines TRBV9 with TRBJ2-4, with a possible D match to TRBD1 (5 bases). CDR3 nucleotides: TGTGCCAGCAGCGTAGAGGGGGCCAAAAACATTCAGTACTTC. The encoded protein is CASSVEGAKNIQYF.